What follows is one T cell receptor (beta chain) and its context. Its cognate antigen is unknown. The CDR3 contains 15 residues. With V trimmed by 1 base and J by 10 bases, 9 bases remained unmatched. In germline, CDR1 is SGHTA, CDR2 FQGNSA. Unique molecular identifiers were attached to individual cDNA molecules during library preparation. Each CDR3 protein gets one entry after TCRdb re-called the 5' RACE reads with MiXCR. Of 65,000 to 90,000 distinct CDR3 sequences detected, around a sixth appear once; the ten largest clones hold around 7%. This sample was included in a study of human T cells and chemical hapten exposure. Overall study: Per-sample TCR yield variation was attributed mainly to small pooled library volume differences.

Study results and caveats: No alteration of TCRs above 1 in 1000 frequency was seen with DPC sensitization.

Unfractionated whole blood yielded the extracted total RNA. The sequence came from a female donor in good health. V gene TRBV7-2 combines with J gene TRBJ2-1, with 8 bases lining up with TRBD2. CDR3 region: CASSLDWGSGNEQFF. The CDR3 bases are TGTGCCAGCAGCTTAGACTGGGGTAGCGGGAACGAGCAGTTCTTC.